One and the same sample provided the 2 T cell receptor beta chains below, sequenced in a study of blood T cell repertoires in COVID-19 (dated by TCRdb to 2019 to 2021). The protocol used for the library was the immunoSEQ multiplex PCR assay. Entries here come from immuneACCESS through TCRdb and include only in-frame sequences with V and J called. Some clones fail to appear in such tables; in the studies checked, an unresolved V gene covers under half of the shortfall, and the cause of the remainder is unknown. Present in this sample are roughly 150,000 clones, around 74% of which were seen just once. The top ten constitute about 7.8% of the sample. Sequencing was performed on peripheral blood. The receptor source for this set is a woman in her sixties or seventies with COVID-19, enrolled during active disease.

This clone was observed once. The chain carries TRBV28 and TRBJ2-7, with TRBD1 matching 8 bases. V lost 4 bases and J lost 3; bases outside the gene matches: 8. Germline-derived CDR1 and CDR2 are MDHEN and SYDVKM. The CDR3 is 15 residues long. The DNA of the CDR3 is TGTGCCAGCAGTTCGACAGGGGCGGTGATCTACGAGCAGTACTTC. Protein product: CASSSTGAVIYEQYF.

The gene calls are TRBV5-4 and TRBJ2-1; D is undetermined. CDR3 length: 13 amino acids. Germline lookup yields CDR1 SGHNT and CDR2 YYREEE (reference sequence). With 8 bases removed from V and 1 base from J, the gap between germline ends came to 10 bases. The CDR3 DNA reads TGTGCCAGTTTCTGGCGGTCCTACAATGAGCAGTTCTTC. This sequence encodes CASFWRSYNEQFF. Full variable domain (rest looked up from reference TRBV5-4 and TRBJ2-1): ETGVTQSPTHLIKTRGQQVTLRCSSQSGHNTVSWYQQALGQGPQFIFQYYREEENGRGNFPPRFSGLQFPNYSSELNVNALELDDSALYLCASFWRSYNEQFFGPGTRLTVL.